Listed here are 3 T cell receptor beta chains from one sample, sequenced in a study of OX40 agonist ivuxolimab in advanced cancers. Libraries were prepared by immunoSEQ multiplex PCR; TCRdb keeps only in-frame clonotypes and omits some of them. The data show 60,000 or so clones, about nine tenths seen once. The sequenced sample was CD4+ or CD8+ T cells sorted from blood, obtained in a trial of the OX40 agonist ivuxolimab. The receptors come from an adult with an advanced solid tumor such as melanoma, head and neck, liver or kidney cancer.

The chain recombines TRBV7-9 with TRBJ2-6; the match to TRBD1 covers 8 bases. CDR1 is SEHNR and CDR2 is FQNEAQ in the germline V gene (reference sequence). The CDR3 runs to 18 residues. The V and J ends lost 4 bases and 2 bases, in that order; junction bases with no gene match: 10. CDR3: CASSSPPGGSPGANVLTF. The CDR3 coding sequence is TGTGCCAGCAGCTCCCCGCCAGGGGGCTCTCCTGGGGCCAACGTCCTGACTTTC.

V usage is TRBV9 and J usage is TRBJ1-3; D gene unclear. Per germline, CDR1 SGDLS and CDR2 YYNGEE. CDR3 length: 18 residues. Trimming removed 0 bases at V and 2 bases at J, with 18 bases between. The CDR3 is CASSVGDTAALAGNTIYF. Written as DNA, the CDR3 is TGTGCCAGCAGCGTAGGGGATACGGCCGCCCTAGCTGGAAACACCATATATTTT.

This clone appeared once. The chain carries TRBV5-3 and TRBJ1-1; 8 bases are a match to TRBD1. TRBV5-3 is recorded as an ORF, its role being uncertain. Losses at the gene ends were 2 bases for V and 4 bases for J; bases not matched to a gene: 4. The CDR3 runs 14 residues. The CDR3 sequence is CARSLPTGGTEAFF. The CDR3 bases are TGTGCCAGAAGCTTACCCACAGGGGGCACTGAAGCTTTCTTT.